This T cell receptor (beta chain) was sequenced in a study of cytotoxic CD8 clonotypes in ibrutinib-treated CLL. Study-level information: Sample averages reached 255,043 productive templates and almost 95,000 productive rearrangements. Broader study findings: Clonality went higher at ibrutinib response and then dropped back toward baseline at progression. Public clonotypes, found uncommonly, either contracted or stayed stable on treatment. Starting clonality was above that of age-matched healthy donors and tracked circulating CD8+ T-cell counts.

Trimming removed 6 bases at V and 2 bases at J, with 17 bases between. The CDR3 loop spans 15 amino acids. Looked up from germline, CDR1 is SGHTA and CDR2 is FQGNSA. Sequencing used immunoSEQ multiplex PCR; TCRdb keeps in-frame clones, though not all of them. The sample includes about 140,000 clones, 75% to 85% of them seen just once. About this clone itself: Antigen unknown.

Specimen: PBMCs, collected after 36 months of ibrutinib treatment. The receptor comes from a human donor with chronic lymphocytic leukemia. This rearrangement joins TRBV7-2 to TRBJ2-7, with D possibly being TRBD1 (6 bases). CDR3 nucleotides: TGTGCCAGCAGACGAGGTGGGACAACGACCTACGAGCAGTACTTC. Its protein is CASRRGGTTTYEQYF.